Below, 11 T cell receptor beta chains from the same sample are listed, as sequenced in a study of blood T cell repertoires in COVID-19. Measured with immunoSEQ multiplex PCR; TCRdb has only the in-frame clones, and not every one. Altogether some 460,000 clones are present, 85% to 90% being singletons, with the ten largest covering 4.3%. The sample taken for sequencing was peripheral blood. The source is a woman aged 25 to 39 with acute or convalescent COVID-19.

The CDR3 loop reads CASSSARYSWTRNEQFF. DNA for the CDR3: TGTGCCAGCAGCTCCGCACGCTACTCTTGGACTCGCAATGAGCAGTTCTTC. This chain joins TRBV11-2 and TRBJ2-1; the D gene is possibly TRBD2 (5 bases). This CDR3 contains 17 residues. Trimming took 4 bases from V and 6 from J, leaving 22 bases between them. Germline CDR1 SGHAT, CDR2 FQNNGV.

The chain combines TRBV6-1 with TRBJ2-7; 8 bases line up with TRBD2. Germline-derived CDR1 and CDR2 are MNHNS and SASEGT. Losses at the gene ends were 3 bases for V and 2 bases for J; bases not matched to a gene: 9. The CDR3 has 16 residues. CDR3 sequence (DNA): TGTGCCAGCAGTGAGTTAATAAGCGGGGGCCCCTACGAGCAGTACTTC. This gives the protein CASSELISGGPYEQYF.

As DNA, the CDR3 is TGTGCCAGCAGTTACCCGCCGGACTACACAGATACGCAGTATTTT. Residues: CASSYPPDYTDTQYF. V and J are TRBV6-2 or TRBV6-3 and TRBJ2-3, with D tentatively TRBD2 (6 bases). CDR3 size: 15 residues. Deletions cut 2 bases from V and 2 bases from J, with 11 bases between. Germline CDR1 and CDR2: MNHEY and SVGEGT.

The J gene is TRBJ1-5, the V gene TRBV4-1; perhaps TRBD1 as D (6 bases). Germline CDR1 reads MGHRA; CDR2 reads YSYEKL. The length of the CDR3 is 15 residues. V was clipped by 4 bases and J by 1 base, with 11 bases between them. Written as DNA, the CDR3 is TGCGCCAGCAGCCGTGGGCAGGGGAGCAATCAGCCCCAGCATTTT. Protein sequence: CASSRGQGSNQPQHF.

The V gene is TRBV5-1, the J gene TRBJ2-5; 10 bases agree with TRBD1. This CDR3 has 13 amino acids. Germline V gives CDR1 SGHRS, CDR2 YFSETQ. After removal of 2 bases from V and 6 bases from J, the junction contained 1 base not matched to a gene. The CDR3 spells CASSLDRGQTQYF. Written as DNA, the CDR3 is TGCGCCAGCAGCTTAGACAGGGGGCAGACCCAGTACTTC.

Only one count was recorded for this clone. The rearrangement joins TRBV3-1 (or the pseudogene TRBV3-2) to TRBJ1-2; 10 positions agree with TRBD1. Per the germline V gene, CDR1 is LGHDT and CDR2 is YNNKEL (reference sequence). The CDR3 totals 14 residues. J gave up 6 bases and V 4 bases, and 5 bases lay outside the gene matches. The CDR3 sequence is CASSPTGTGDGYTF. CDR3 in DNA: TGTGCCAGCAGCCCCACCGGGACAGGGGATGGCTACACCTTC.

The chain has TRBV7-9 and TRBJ2-2; TRBD2 agrees at 7 bases. CDR3 length: 15 residues. Germline V gene sequence: CDR1 SEHNR, CDR2 FQNEAQ (reference sequence). J was trimmed by 2 bases and V by 5 bases; bases with no gene match: 5. Here the CDR3 DNA reads TGTGCCAGCAGCCAGCGGGACTCTAACACCGGGGAGCTGTTTTTT. It codes for CASSQRDSNTGELFF.

The chain links TRBV18 to TRBJ1-1, with no clear D. Germline CDR1 KGHSH, CDR2 LQKENI. The CDR3 has 13 amino acids. With 4 bases removed from V and 1 base from J, the gap between germline ends came to 7 bases. This CDR3 is CASSLSPNTEAFF. CDR3 DNA: TGTGCCAGCTCACTGAGCCCGAACACTGAAGCTTTCTTT.

V usage is TRBV24-1 and J usage is TRBJ2-2, with TRBD1 as a possible D gene (5 bases). Germline values: CDR1 KGHDR, CDR2 SFDVKD. Deletions cut 5 bases from V and 0 bases from J, with 9 bases between. CDR3 size: 15 residues. The CDR3 spells CATSGVTANTGELFF. For the CDR3, the DNA is TGTGCCACCAGTGGCGTGACAGCGAACACCGGGGAGCTGTTTTTT.

The chain couples TRBV5-6 to TRBJ1-5; 12 nucleotides match TRBD1. Per germline, CDR1 SGHDT and CDR2 YYEEEE. The CDR3 totals 16 residues. Trimming removed 1 base from V and 6 bases from J; junction bases left unmatched: 5. The CDR3 here is CASSLRGTGGLQPQHF. The CDR3 DNA follows: TGTGCCAGCAGCTTGAGAGGGACAGGGGGCCTTCAGCCCCAGCATTTT.

The chain couples TRBV7-6 to TRBJ2-7; D unresolved. The CDR3 is 14 residues long. The ends were cut back, 2 bases at V and 6 bases at J, with 14 bases in the middle. From germline, CDR1 is SGHVS and CDR2 FNYEAQ. This CDR3 is CASSLSSERSEQYF. The CDR3 DNA sequence: TGTGCCAGCAGCTTAAGTTCCGAACGGAGCGAGCAGTACTTC.